Below, one TCR beta chain is given with its context. Its antigen is undetermined. The data were taken from a study of CD8+CD57+ T cells in acquired aplastic anemia. As for the study in general: DNA recovered from sorted CD4+ and CD8+ cells had a mean of approximately 3 ug. Study-level results: Fewer than 35 CD8+ CDR3 sequences occurred in both the patients and the controls. Patient and control CD8+ Simpson's diversity was not significantly different.

The V end was cut by 6 bases, the J end by 8 bases, with 20 bases between. The germline V gene encodes CDR1 SGHTA and CDR2 FQGTGA. This CDR3 has 15 amino acids. CD8+CD57+ cell expansion, shown by flow cytometry, had occurred in the patients selected for sequencing. By the time of blood sampling, patients had still received no therapy. Genomic DNA constituted the template upon which TCR beta VDJ and CDR3 profiling was performed. TCRdb ran MiXCR on the reads and lists one entry per CDR3 protein. Found here are approximately 470,000 distinct CDR3 sequences, over 25% of them singletons; the top ten hold 0.7% to 1%.

The clonotype originates from a human donor with aplastic anemia. Material: sorted CD4+, CD8+, or CD8+CD57+ T cells (not recorded which) from PBMCs. The gene calls are TRBV7-3 and TRBJ2-1, with D possibly TRBD1 on 6 matching bases. The CDR3 sequence: CASSPLQGRSDEQFF. The CDR3 DNA sequence: TGTGCCAGCAGTCCTCTACAGGGCCGGTCCGATGAGCAGTTCTTC. The complete variable domain, with remaining parts taken from reference TRBV7-3 and TRBJ2-1, reads GAGVSQTPSNKVTEKGKYVELRCDPISGHTALYWYRQSLGQGPEFLIYFQGTGAADDSGLPNDRFFAVRPEGSVSTLKIQRTERGDSAVYLCASSPLQGRSDEQFFGPGTRLTVL.